Included here is one TCR beta chain sequence, with context. The plating included around 200,000 irradiated, violet-dye-labeled stimulator cells together with around 200,000 CFSE-labeled responder cells. Cell sorting after the reaction yielded proliferating CFSE-low CD3+CD4+ and CD3+CD8+ responders. The V gene lost 0 bases and the J gene lost 3 bases, with 13 bases spanning the gap. The CDR3 contains 15 residues. The germline CDR1 and CDR2 sequences are SGHRS and YFSETQ. This record comes from a study of graft-versus-host responses after intestinal transplantation. Study as a whole: Isolated intestinal, liver-intestinal, or multivisceral transplants were what recipients had. Study-level findings and limits: The authors found GvH clones in recipient marrow, some appearing first in ileum or blood. Patients who carried graft-donor T cell macrochimerism also had high graft-versus-host to host-versus-graft clonal ratios in their allografts.

The table came from immunoSEQ multiplex PCR; TCRdb's copy has only in-frame clones and leaves some out. The top ten clones hold about 13% of a sample with about 10,000 clones, roughly a third of them seen once. This TCR came from a human patient who received an intestinal transplant. The source was alloreactive CD8+ T cells from a mixed lymphocyte reaction culture, collected before intestinal transplant. Indicated subset: CFSE-low proliferating T cells sorted from roughly 6-day pre-transplant mixed lymphocyte reaction (GvH or HvG direction). The chain carries TRBV5-1 and TRBJ2-7, with D unresolved. In DNA form, the CDR3 reads TGCGCCAGCAGCTTGGGTCGACATCCCCTCTACGAGCAGTACTTC. Translating it yields CASSLGRHPLYEQYF.